This T cell receptor beta chain was obtained from a study of blood T cell repertoires in COVID-19. In the study overall: Both acute and convalescent COVID-19 samples were obtained from the United States, Italy and Spain. The analysed material was cDNA or gDNA that came from T cells, B-cell-depleted T cells, or PBMCs.

TCRdb keeps only in-frame clones here, not all; method: immunoSEQ multiplex PCR. The repertoire consists of about 100,000 clones, with approximately 81% occurring once and the leading ten covering around 13%. The CDR3 totals 13 residues. The V end lost 3 bases, the J end lost 1 base, and 7 bases lay between the germline ends. The TCR originated in a human donor in a cohort sampled during active COVID-19. Material: peripheral blood. V gene TRBV12-3 or TRBV12-4 combines with J gene TRBJ2-7; D is perhaps TRBD2 (6 bases). The CDR3 here is CASSFGGSYEQYF. The CDR3 coding sequence is TGTGCCAGCAGTTTTGGGGGGTCCTACGAGCAGTACTTC.